This T cell receptor (beta chain) was sequenced for a study of blood T cell repertoires in COVID-19. Researchers sorted participants into cohorts using their self-reported clinical history. A PCR-confirmed or clinician-diagnosed COVID-19 case had contacted exposed participants within 2 weeks of entry. In the original processing: Counts of nucleated cells, estimated from reference gene primer amplification, were obtained. Profiled with immunoSEQ multiplex PCR; TCRdb holds only in-frame clones, not every one. V and J calls and clone size follow that table, whereas D and trimming were derived from the DNA. The sample lists around 400,000 clones, about 88% seen once, with less than 1.5% in the top ten. This clone has just a few counts. Germline CDR1 SGHRS, CDR2 YFSETQ. This CDR3 has 11 amino acids. Trimming removed 0 bases from V and 12 bases from J; junction bases left unmatched: 2.

V and J are TRBV5-1 and TRBJ2-7, with TRBD1 identical over 8 bases. Input material: PBMCs or T cells enriched from blood (not recorded which). The TCR comes from a woman under 30 who had been exposed to COVID-19. The DNA of the CDR3 is TGCGCCAGCAGCTTGGGACAGGGGTGGTACTTC. Its protein product is CASSLGQGWYF.